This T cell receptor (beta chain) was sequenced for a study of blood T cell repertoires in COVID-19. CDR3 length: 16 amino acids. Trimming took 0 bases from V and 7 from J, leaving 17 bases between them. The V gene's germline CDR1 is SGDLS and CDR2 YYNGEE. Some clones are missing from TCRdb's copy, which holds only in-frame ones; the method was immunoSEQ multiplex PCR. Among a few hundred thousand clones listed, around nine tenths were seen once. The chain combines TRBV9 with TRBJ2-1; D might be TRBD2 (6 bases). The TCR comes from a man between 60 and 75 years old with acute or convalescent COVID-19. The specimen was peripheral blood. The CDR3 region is CASSVVGGAQQNEQFF. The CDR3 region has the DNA TGTGCCAGCAGCGTAGTAGGCGGGGCCCAACAAAATGAGCAGTTCTTC. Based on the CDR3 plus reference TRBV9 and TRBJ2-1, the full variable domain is DSGVTQTPKHLITATGQRVTLRCSPRSGDLSVYWYQQSLDQGLQFLIQYYNGEERAKGNILERFSAQQFPDLHSELNLSSLELGDSALYFCASSVVGGAQQNEQFFGPGTRLTVL.